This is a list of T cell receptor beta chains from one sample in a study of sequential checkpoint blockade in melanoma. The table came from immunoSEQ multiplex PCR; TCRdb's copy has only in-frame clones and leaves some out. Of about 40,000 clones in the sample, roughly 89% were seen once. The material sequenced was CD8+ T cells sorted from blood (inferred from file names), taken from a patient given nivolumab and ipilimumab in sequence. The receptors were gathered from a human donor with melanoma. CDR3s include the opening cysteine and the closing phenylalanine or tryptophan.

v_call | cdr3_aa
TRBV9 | CASRTGGGLENEQFF
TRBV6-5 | CASSYSGTGFNEQFF
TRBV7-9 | CASREVASGADEQFF
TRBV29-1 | CSVQDWNTEAFF
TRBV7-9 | CASSYELSQRELNEKLFF
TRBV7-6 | CASSLGAAKPYNEQFF
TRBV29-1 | CSVVWTGYYEQYF
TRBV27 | CASRPGTAYGYTF
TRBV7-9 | CASSPANLGARETQYF
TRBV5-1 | CASSSGLSLVETQYF
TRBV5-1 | CASSSDQGLNEQFF
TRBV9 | CASSVEQGARGTEAFF
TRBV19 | CASSIFETQRSDEQYF
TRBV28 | CASSLSTVSWGTEAFF
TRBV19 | CASKIAGGDNEQFF
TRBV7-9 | CASSPPGHNEQFF
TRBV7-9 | CASSWSGATSTDTQYF
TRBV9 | CASSPRGGHQPQHF
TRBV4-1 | CATRGGVEAFF
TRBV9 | CASSVIGSGGTDTQYF
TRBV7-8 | CASSLAPGEAFF
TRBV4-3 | CASSQVGLALNNEETQYF
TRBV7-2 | CASSLAQLGLAMNTGELFF
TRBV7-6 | CASSSGTGGNQPQHF
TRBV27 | CASSLSAGVKYF
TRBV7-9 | CASSPSGIPGTGELFF
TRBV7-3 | CASSLGTGFYNEQFF